The entry that follows covers one T cell receptor (beta chain) sequence. Its antigen is unidentified. The source of the sample is a study of shared clonotypes between healthy human individuals. Profiling relied on immunoSEQ multiplex PCR, and the TCRdb table lists in-frame clones only, not all of them. The sample yields about 2.3 million clones, more than 85% seen once. The study's findings and limits: Owing to a small donor count, the genetic and exposure-history diversity represented was limited. Non-shared clonotypes showed lower generation probabilities than clonotypes common to all four donors.

From CD4+ cells came CD45RA+ naive and CD45RA-negative memory subsets. The specimen sequenced was naive CD4+ T cells from PBMCs. Subset given: CD45RA+ positively selected. The TCR originated in a man aged 18 to 35 in good health. Some clones in this sample may be carry-over from other donors' samples.

CDR3 DNA: TGTGCCAGCAGCATTGGGGCACAGAAACTGGGCTACACCTTC. Residues: CASSIGAQKLGYTF. The gene calls are TRBV28 and TRBJ1-2; a possible D gene is TRBD1 (5 bases). From germline, CDR1 is MDHEN and CDR2 SYDVKM. The CDR3 has 14 amino acids. Trimming took 6 bases from V and 8 from J, leaving 19 bases between them.